Listed below are T cell receptor beta chains from one sample, sequenced in a study of T cell changes during pregnancy in multiple sclerosis. This table comes from immunoSEQ multiplex PCR, and its TCRdb copy is limited to in-frame clones, with some not included. The sample has around 100,000 clones; roughly 92% are singletons. The sequenced sample was peripheral blood, obtained in the third trimester of pregnancy. Receptors originate from a female donor with multiple sclerosis, enrolled in a pregnancy study. The CDR3 runs from the conserved cysteine through the conserved F or W. D genes are given only for firm matches. The size of a clone is reported for some rows only, either as once, few or many, or as a class for expanded clones.

cdr3_nt	cdr3_aa	v_call	j_call	clone_size	d_call
TGCGCCAGCAGCTACACAGGGGGCGCCGCTGAAGCTTTCTTT	CASSYTGGAAEAFF	TRBV5-1	TRBJ1-1	NA	TRBD1
TGTGCCAGCAGCTTCCAGGGATTTGAGCAGTACTTC	CASSFQGFEQYF	TRBV14	TRBJ2-7	once	NA
TGTGCCAGCAGTTTCGGGACAGCTAACTATGGCTACACCTTC	CASSFGTANYGYTF	TRBV27	TRBJ1-2	few	TRBD1
TGTGCCACCAGCAGAGAAGGACACACAAGTAGTGAGCAGTTCTTC	CATSREGHTSSEQFF	TRBV15	TRBJ2-1	NA	NA
TGCAGCGTTGAAACGCCAGGAAAGAACTACGAGCAGTACTTC	CSVETPGKNYEQYF	TRBV29-1	TRBJ2-7	NA	NA
TGTGCCAGCAGCGTAGGGGGCGGGGGCTCCCAAGAGACCCAGTACTTC	CASSVGGGGSQETQYF	TRBV9	TRBJ2-5	NA	NA
TGTGCCAGCAGCCAGGACAGGGACTATTACAATGAGCAGTTCTTC	CASSQDRDYYNEQFF	TRBV6-6	TRBJ2-1	NA	NA
TGTGCCAGCTTAAGAGCGGGCGGGAAGCACAATGAGCAGTTCTTC	CASLRAGGKHNEQFF	TRBV5-4	TRBJ2-1	once	NA
TGTGCCTGGGGGGAGGGGCATTTTGAGCAGTTCTTC	CAWGEGHFEQFF	TRBV30	TRBJ2-1	NA	TRBD2
TGTGCCTGGAGTACGCAGGGGGCGGGGCCCCAGCATTTT	CAWSTQGAGPQHF	TRBV30	TRBJ1-5	NA	TRBD1
TGTGCCAGCAGCCAAGCGGATGGCTACACCTTC	CASSQADGYTF	TRBV4-2	TRBJ1-2	NA	NA
TGTGCCAGCTCATCACTCGGGACAGGGGTTCAAGAGACCCAGTACTTC	CASSSLGTGVQETQYF	TRBV18	TRBJ2-5	NA	TRBD1
TGTGCCAGCAGTCTAGCGGGGGGAAGCACAGATACGCAGTATTTT	CASSLAGGSTDTQYF	TRBV6-1	TRBJ2-3	once	TRBD2
TGTGCCAGCAGCTTAAGTCTAGCGGGAGGGAACAATGAGCAGTTCTTC	CASSLSLAGGNNEQFF	TRBV7-3	TRBJ2-1	NA	TRBD2
TGTGCCAGCAGTTCGATTAGCGGGAGCTCCTACAATGAGCAGTTCTTC	CASSSISGSSYNEQFF	TRBV6-5	TRBJ2-1	NA	TRBD2
TGTGCCAGCAGCCCGAGGACAGGGGGCATAAGCCCTGGAAACACCATATATTTT	CASSPRTGGISPGNTIYF	TRBV9	TRBJ1-3	NA	TRBD1
TGTGCCAGCAGCTTAGGAGGTTTGAACACTGAAGCTTTCTTT	CASSLGGLNTEAFF	TRBV7-9	TRBJ1-1	NA	NA
TGTGCCAGCACACAGTGGGTGAACACTGAAGCTTTCTTT	CASTQWVNTEAFF	TRBV19	TRBJ1-1	few	NA
TGTGCCAGCAGCGTAGAGGGGATTAATGAAGCTTTCTTT	CASSVEGINEAFF	TRBV9	TRBJ1-1	NA	NA
TGTGCCAGCACGGGACTAGCGGGGGGAACCCAAGAGACCCAGTACTTC	CASTGLAGGTQETQYF	TRBV2	TRBJ2-5	NA	TRBD2
TGTGCCATCAGCGGCTCGGGCGGAGGGGCCTTCGAGACCCAGTACTTC	CAISGSGGGAFETQYF	TRBV10-3	TRBJ2-5	NA	NA
TGTGCCAGCAGAGGGACAGATCGGAACACTGAAGCTTTCTTT	CASRGTDRNTEAFF	TRBV9	TRBJ1-1	NA	TRBD1
TGTGCCAGCTCACCGGGGGACAGGGGTTCCTACAATGAGCAGTTCTTC	CASSPGDRGSYNEQFF	TRBV18	TRBJ2-1	NA	TRBD1
TGTGCCAGCAGTTACGGCAGGGGGCTTTCGGAAGAGCAGTACTTC	CASSYGRGLSEEQYF	TRBV6-6	TRBJ2-7	once	TRBD1
TGTGCCAGCTGTACAGGGCGAGGTCACTACGAGCAGTACTTC	CASCTGRGHYEQYF	TRBV5-6	TRBJ2-7	NA	NA
TGTGCCAGTGCCACGACAGGCCAAGAGACCCAGTACTTC	CASATTGQETQYF	TRBV19	TRBJ2-5	few	NA
TGTGCCAGCAGTTACCCTGACAGGGGTGATGGCTACACCTTC	CASSYPDRGDGYTF	TRBV28	TRBJ1-2	NA	TRBD1
TGTGCCAGCAGCTTGACAGGTCAGAACACTGAAGCTTTCTTT	CASSLTGQNTEAFF	TRBV7-3	TRBJ1-1	NA	NA
TGTGCCAGCTCACCGGAGGGGACAGGGAAACTGAACACTGAAGCTTTCTTT	CASSPEGTGKLNTEAFF	TRBV18	TRBJ1-1	NA	TRBD1
TGCGCCAGCAGCCAAGAAGTCGCGGCGTCGAGCTCCTACGAGCAGTACTTC	CASSQEVAASSSYEQYF	TRBV4-1	TRBJ2-7	NA	NA
TGTGCCAGCAGCGCTAGCGGGATGAAGACCCAGTACTTC	CASSASGMKTQYF	TRBV5-8	TRBJ2-5	once	TRBD2
TGTGCCAGTAGTATAGTTCAGGGGATGAACACTGAAGCTTTCTTT	CASSIVQGMNTEAFF	TRBV19	TRBJ1-1	NA	NA
TGTGCCAGCAGCCAACGGGGGGTACTAGGAAACACCATATATTTT	CASSQRGVLGNTIYF	TRBV4-2	TRBJ1-3	NA	NA
TGTGCCAGTAGTATGGCGGGGAGCACAGATACGCAGTATTTT	CASSMAGSTDTQYF	TRBV19	TRBJ2-3	NA	NA
TGCAGCGTACGGGACAGGGGCCCCACAGATACGCAGTATTTT	CSVRDRGPTDTQYF	TRBV29-1	TRBJ2-3	NA	TRBD1
TGTGCCAGCAGTAGGTCTAGCTCTGGGGAGCTGTTTTTT	CASSRSSSGELFF	TRBV27	TRBJ2-2	NA	NA
TGTGCCAGCACGCGGCTAGCAACAGATACGCAGTATTTT	CASTRLATDTQYF	TRBV2	TRBJ2-3	NA	NA
TGTGCCAGCAGCGCCGGGGGGGAGACCCAGTACTTC	CASSAGGETQYF	TRBV9	TRBJ2-5	NA	TRBD2
TGCGCCAGCAGACGACAGGACAACTATGGCTACACCTTC	CASRRQDNYGYTF	TRBV5-1	TRBJ1-2	NA	NA
TGTGCCAGCAGCCCCCGCGGGTTGGACGGGGCCTACGAGCAGTACTTC	CASSPRGLDGAYEQYF	TRBV7-9	TRBJ2-7	once	NA
TGTGCCAGCAGCTTAGTCCAGGGGAGACGGAACACTGAAGCTTTCTTT	CASSLVQGRRNTEAFF	TRBV7-9	TRBJ1-1	NA	NA
TGTGCCTCCGGGGTCGACAGGGGTAGCACTGAAGCTTTCTTT	CASGVDRGSTEAFF	TRBV11-1	TRBJ1-1	NA	TRBD1
TGTGCCAGCAGCCCGCGGACAGGGGGCTCAAACACTGAAGCTTTCTTT	CASSPRTGGSNTEAFF	TRBV5-6	TRBJ1-1	NA	TRBD1
TGTGCCAGTAGACAGGAAATTTCCACTGAAGCTTTCTTT	CASRQEISTEAFF	TRBV2	TRBJ1-1	NA	NA